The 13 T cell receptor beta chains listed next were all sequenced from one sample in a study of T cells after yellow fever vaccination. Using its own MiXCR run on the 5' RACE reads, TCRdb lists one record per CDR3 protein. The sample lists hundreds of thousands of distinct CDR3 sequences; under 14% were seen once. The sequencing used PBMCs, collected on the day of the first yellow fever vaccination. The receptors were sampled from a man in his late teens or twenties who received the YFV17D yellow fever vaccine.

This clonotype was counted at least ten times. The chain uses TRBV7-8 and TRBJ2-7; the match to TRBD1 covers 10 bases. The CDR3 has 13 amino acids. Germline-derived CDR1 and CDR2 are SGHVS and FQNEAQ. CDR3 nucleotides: TGTGCCAGCAGCTTGGGGGACAGGGGAGACAGAGACGTC. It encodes CASSLGDRGDRDV.

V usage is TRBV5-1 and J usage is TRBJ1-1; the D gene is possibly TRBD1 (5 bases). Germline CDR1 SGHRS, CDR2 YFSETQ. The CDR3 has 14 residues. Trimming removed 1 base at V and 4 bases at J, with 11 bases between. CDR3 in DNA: TGCGCCAGCAGCTTGCGGGGGATGGGCACTGAAGCTTTCTTT. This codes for CASSLRGMGTEAFF. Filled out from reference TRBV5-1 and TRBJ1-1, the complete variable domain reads KAGVTQTPRYLIKTRGQQVTLSCSPISGHRSVSWYQQTPGQGLQFLFEYFSETQRNKGNFPGRFSGRQFSNSRSEMNVSTLELGDSALYLCASSLRGMGTEAFFGQGTRLTVV.

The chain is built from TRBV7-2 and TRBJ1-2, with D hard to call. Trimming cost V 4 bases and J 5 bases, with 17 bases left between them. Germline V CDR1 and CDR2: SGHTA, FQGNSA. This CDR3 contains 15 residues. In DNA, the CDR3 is TGTGCCAGCAGCTCCGAATTCCCGGGGTCATATGGCTACACCTTC. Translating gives CASSSEFPGSYGYTF.

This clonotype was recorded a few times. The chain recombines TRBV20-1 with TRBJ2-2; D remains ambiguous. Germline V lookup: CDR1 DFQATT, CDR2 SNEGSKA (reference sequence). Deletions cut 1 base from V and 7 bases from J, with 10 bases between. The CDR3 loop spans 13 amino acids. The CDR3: CSARAPMGGELFF. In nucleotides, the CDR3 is TGCAGTGCTAGAGCCCCTATGGGCGGGGAGCTGTTTTTT.

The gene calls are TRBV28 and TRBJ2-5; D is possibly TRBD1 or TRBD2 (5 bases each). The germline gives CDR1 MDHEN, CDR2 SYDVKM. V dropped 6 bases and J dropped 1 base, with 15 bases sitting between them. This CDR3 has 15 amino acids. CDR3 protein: CASRDPVGTQETQYF. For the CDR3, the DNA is TGTGCCAGCAGGGACCCAGTGGGGACCCAAGAGACCCAGTACTTC. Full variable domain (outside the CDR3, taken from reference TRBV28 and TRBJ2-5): DVKVTQSSRYLVKRTGEKVFLECVQDMDHENMFWYRQDPGLGLRLIYFSYDVKMKEKGDIPEGYSVSREKKERFSLILESASTNQTSMYLCASRDPVGTQETQYFGPGTRLLVL.

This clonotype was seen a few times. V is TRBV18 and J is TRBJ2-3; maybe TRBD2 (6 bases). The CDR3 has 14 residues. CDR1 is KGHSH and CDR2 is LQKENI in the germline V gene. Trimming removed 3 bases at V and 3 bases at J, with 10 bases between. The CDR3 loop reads CASSPSGTTDTQYF. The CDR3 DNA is TGTGCCAGCTCACCCTCCGGGACTACAGATACGCAGTATTTT.

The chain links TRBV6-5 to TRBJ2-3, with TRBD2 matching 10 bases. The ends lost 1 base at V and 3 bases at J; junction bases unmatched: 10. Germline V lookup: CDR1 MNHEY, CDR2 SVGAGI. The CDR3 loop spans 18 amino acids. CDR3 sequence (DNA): TGTGCCAGCAGTTACTTGGGAACCGGGACTAGCGTAACAGATACGCAGTATTTT. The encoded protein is CASSYLGTGTSVTDTQYF.

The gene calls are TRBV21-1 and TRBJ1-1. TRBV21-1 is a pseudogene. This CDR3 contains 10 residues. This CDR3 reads CGPSNTEAFF. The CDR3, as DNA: TGTGGGCCGTCGAACACTGAAGCTTTCTTT.

This CDR3 reads CASNNQGVGYGYTF. The CDR3 DNA follows: TGTGCCAGTAACAATCAGGGAGTGGGCTATGGCTACACCTTC. The chain combines TRBV28 with TRBJ1-2, with D perhaps matching TRBD1 (5 bases). This CDR3 spans 14 amino acids. V shed 9 bases and J shed 4 bases, with 18 bases lying between them. Germline assignment: CDR1 MDHEN and CDR2 SYDVKM.

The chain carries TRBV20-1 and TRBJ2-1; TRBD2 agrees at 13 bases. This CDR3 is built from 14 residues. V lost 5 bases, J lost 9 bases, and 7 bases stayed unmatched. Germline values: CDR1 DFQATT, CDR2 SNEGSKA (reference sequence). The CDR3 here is CSALTSGGSSEQFF. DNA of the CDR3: TGCAGTGCTCTGACTAGCGGGGGGAGTAGTGAGCAGTTCTTC.

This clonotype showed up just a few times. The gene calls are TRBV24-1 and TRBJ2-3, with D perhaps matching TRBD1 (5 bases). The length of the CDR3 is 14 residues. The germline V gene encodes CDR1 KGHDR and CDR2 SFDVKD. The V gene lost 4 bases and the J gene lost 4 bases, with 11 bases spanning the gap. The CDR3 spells CATSEHRLPDTQYF. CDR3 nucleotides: TGTGCCACCAGTGAACACAGGTTACCAGATACGCAGTATTTT.

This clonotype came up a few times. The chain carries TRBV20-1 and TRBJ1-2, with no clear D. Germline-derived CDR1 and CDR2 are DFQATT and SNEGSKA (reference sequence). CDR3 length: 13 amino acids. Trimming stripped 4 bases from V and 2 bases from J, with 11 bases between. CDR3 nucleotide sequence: TGCAGTGCTACCTCACAATTAAACTATGGCTACACCTTC. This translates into CSATSQLNYGYTF.

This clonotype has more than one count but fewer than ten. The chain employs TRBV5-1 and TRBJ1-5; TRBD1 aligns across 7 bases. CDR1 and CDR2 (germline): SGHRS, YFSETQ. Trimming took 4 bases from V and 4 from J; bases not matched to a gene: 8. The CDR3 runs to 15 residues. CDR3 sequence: CASSHTGQTNQPQHF. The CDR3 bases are TGCGCCAGCAGCCACACGGGACAGACTAATCAGCCCCAGCATTTT.